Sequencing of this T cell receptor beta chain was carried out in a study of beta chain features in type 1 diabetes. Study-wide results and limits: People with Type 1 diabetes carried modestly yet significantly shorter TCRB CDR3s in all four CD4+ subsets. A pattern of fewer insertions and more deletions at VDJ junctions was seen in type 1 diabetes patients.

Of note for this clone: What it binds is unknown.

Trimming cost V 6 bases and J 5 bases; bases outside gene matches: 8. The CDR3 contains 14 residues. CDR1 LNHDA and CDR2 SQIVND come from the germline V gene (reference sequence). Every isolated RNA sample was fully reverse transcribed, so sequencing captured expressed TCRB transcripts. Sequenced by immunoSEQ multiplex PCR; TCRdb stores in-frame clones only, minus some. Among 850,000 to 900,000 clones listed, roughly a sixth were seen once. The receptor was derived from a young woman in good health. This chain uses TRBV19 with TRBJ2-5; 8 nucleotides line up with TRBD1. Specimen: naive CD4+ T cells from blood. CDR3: CASSTGQVFETQYF. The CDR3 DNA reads TGTGCCAGTAGCACGGGACAGGTTTTTGAGACCCAGTACTTC.